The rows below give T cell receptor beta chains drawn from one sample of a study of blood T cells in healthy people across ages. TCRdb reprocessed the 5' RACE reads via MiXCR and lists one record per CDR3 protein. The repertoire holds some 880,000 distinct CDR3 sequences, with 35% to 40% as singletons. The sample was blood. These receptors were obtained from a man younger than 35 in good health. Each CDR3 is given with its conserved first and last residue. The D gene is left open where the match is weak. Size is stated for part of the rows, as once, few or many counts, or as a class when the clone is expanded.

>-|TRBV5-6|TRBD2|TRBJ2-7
TGTGCCAGCAACGAGCGGGGGAGGTATAACGAGCAGTACTTC
CASNERGRYNEQYF
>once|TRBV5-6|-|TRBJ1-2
TGTGCCAGCAGCTCAACGCATCAAACCTATGGCTACACCTTC
CASSSTHQTYGYTF
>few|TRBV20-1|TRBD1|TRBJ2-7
TGCAGTGCTCAGGGACAGGCCGATATTGAGCAGTACTTC
CSAQGQADIEQYF
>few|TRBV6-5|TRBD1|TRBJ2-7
TGTGCCAGCAGTTCTCGGACAGGGGGCGGCTACGAGCAGTACTTC
CASSSRTGGGYEQYF
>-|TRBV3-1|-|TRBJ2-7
TGTGCCAGCAGCAGACAACAGGGAAAGGCCTACGAGCAGTACTTC
CASSRQQGKAYEQYF
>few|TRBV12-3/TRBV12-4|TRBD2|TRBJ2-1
TGTGCCAGCCGGGGGGGGGTCTCCTACAATGAGCAGTTCTTC
CASRGGVSYNEQFF
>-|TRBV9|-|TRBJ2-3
TGTGCCAGCAAGGACCCAAGCACAGATGCGCAGTATTTT
CASKDPSTDAQYF
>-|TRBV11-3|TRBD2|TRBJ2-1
TGTGCCAGCAGCCCCGGACTAGCGGGAGGGGGATACAATGAGCAGTTCTTC
CASSPGLAGGGYNEQFF
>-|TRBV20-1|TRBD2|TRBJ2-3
TGCAGTGCAAATAGCGGGGGGGCAGATACGCAGTATTTT
CSANSGGADTQYF
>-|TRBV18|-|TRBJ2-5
TGTGCCAGCTCACCACGTTCAGGGGAGACCCGGTACTTC
CASSPRSGETRYF
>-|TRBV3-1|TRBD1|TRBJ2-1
TGTGCCAGCAGCCCTAGGACAGGGACAAATGAGCAGTTCTTC
CASSPRTGTNEQFF
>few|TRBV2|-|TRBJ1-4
TGTGCCAGCAGTGGAGGGTACGGTGAAAAACTGTTTTTT
CASSGGYGEKLFF
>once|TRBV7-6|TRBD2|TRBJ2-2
TGTGCCAGCAGCTTAGCGATGGGGACCGGGAGGACCGGGGAGCTGTTTTTT
CASSLAMGTGRTGELFF
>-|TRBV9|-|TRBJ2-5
TGTGCCAGCAGCCCTAAGGGGGCTAGCGGCCTAGTTGGGGGAGAGACCCAGTACTTC
CASSPKGASGLVGGETQYF
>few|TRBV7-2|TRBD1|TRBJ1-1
TGTGCCAGCAGCTTTGGACAGGGCATCACTGAAGCTTTCTTT
CASSFGQGITEAFF
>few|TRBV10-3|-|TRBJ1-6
TGTGCCATCAGTGAGTCGGGCAGGGTTTATTCACCCCTCCACTTT
CAISESGRVYSPLHF
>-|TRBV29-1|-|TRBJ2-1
TGCAGCGGGGAGACGGACAGATACTCTGGGAGGTTCTTC
CSGETDRYSGRFF
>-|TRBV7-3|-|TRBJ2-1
TGTGCCAGCAGCTTAGTCGGGGGTACTTCCTACAATGAGCAGTTCTTC
CASSLVGGTSYNEQFF
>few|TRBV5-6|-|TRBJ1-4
TGTGCCAGCGGGGCGAGCAGGGCAACTAATGAAAAACTGTTTTTT
CASGASRATNEKLFF
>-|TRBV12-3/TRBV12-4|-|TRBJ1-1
TGTGCCAGCAGCTACAAGAACACTGAAGCTTTCTTT
CASSYKNTEAFF
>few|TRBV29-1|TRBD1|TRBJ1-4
TGCAGCGTTCTTGGACAGGGGTCTAATGAAAAACTGTTTTTT
CSVLGQGSNEKLFF
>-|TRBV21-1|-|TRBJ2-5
TGTGCCAGCAACTCTCACAGGGGAGGAGGAGAGACCCAGTACTTC
CASNSHRGGGETQYF
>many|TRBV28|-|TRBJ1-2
TGTGCCAGCAGTTTATTTGACAGGATCTATGGCTACACCTTC
CASSLFDRIYGYTF
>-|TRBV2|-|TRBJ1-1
TGTGCCAGCAGTCAACAGGGTCCTGAAGCTTTCTTT
CASSQQGPEAFF
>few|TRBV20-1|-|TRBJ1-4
TGCAGTGCTAGCGTTCCCGGGGTCGAAAAACTGTTTTTT
CSASVPGVEKLFF
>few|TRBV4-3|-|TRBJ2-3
TGCGCCAGCAGCCAAGATGATACGGACAGGGAGGGAATCGGAAATACGCAGTATTTT
CASSQDDTDREGIGNTQYF
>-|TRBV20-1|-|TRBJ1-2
TGCAGTGCTACCACGGAGAGCGTTAATTATGGCTACACCTTC
CSATTESVNYGYTF
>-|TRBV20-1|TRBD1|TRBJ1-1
TGCAGTGCTAGCAGGGGGTGGAACACTGAAGCTTTCTTT
CSASRGWNTEAFF
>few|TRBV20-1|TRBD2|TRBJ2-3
TGCAGTGCTAGGGCTAGACTCTCAGCGGGGGGGCCTCTCACAGATACGCAGTATTTT
CSARARLSAGGPLTDTQYF
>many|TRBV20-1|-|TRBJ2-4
TGCAGTGCTGGCCCCCAAATGGGATGGGGGGCGCTAGCCAAAAACATTCAGTACTTC
CSAGPQMGWGALAKNIQYF
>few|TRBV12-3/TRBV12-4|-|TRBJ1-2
TGTGCCAGCACCGGCGGGACGGCCATTTTCTATGGCTACACCTTC
CASTGGTAIFYGYTF
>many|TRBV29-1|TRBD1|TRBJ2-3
TGCAGCGCCCGTCCCTGGACAGGGGACACAGATACGCAGTATTTT
CSARPWTGDTDTQYF
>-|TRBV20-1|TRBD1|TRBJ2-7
TGCAGTGCTAGAGATCACAGGGGGACCACCTACGAGCAGTACTTC
CSARDHRGTTYEQYF